This record covers a single TCR beta chain. The record originates from a study of cytomegalovirus exposure and HLA in healthy donors. TCRdb's table, derived via immunoSEQ multiplex PCR, lists solely in-frame clones and lacks some. The table lists some 70,000 clones, approximately 80% of them singletons. Trimming left V 4 bases short and J 8 bases short, with 11 bases between. This CDR3 has 12 amino acids. The germline V gene encodes CDR1 MGHDK and CDR2 SYGVNS. This clonotype was sampled from a man younger than 40 in good health and CMV-seronegative. Sequenced material: PBMCs. V is TRBV25-1 and J is TRBJ1-2, with a possible D match to TRBD1 (5 bases). CDR3 protein: CASSVRQSGYTF. In DNA form, the CDR3 reads TGTGCCAGCAGTGTACGACAGTCGGGCTACACCTTC.